This T cell receptor beta chain emerged from a study of blood T cell repertoires in COVID-19. Background on the study: There were acute and convalescent COVID-19 samples, and they came from the United States, Italy and Spain. In each case, the material was cDNA or gDNA derived from T cells, B-cell-depleted T cells, or PBMCs.

Per the study methods: Reference gene primer amplification in the assay estimated nucleated cell counts. TCRdb's copy holds only in-frame clones and misses some; the assay was immunoSEQ multiplex PCR. That table supplies the V and J calls and clone size; D and trimming were determined from the DNA. The sample lists around 130,000 clones, around 80% seen once, with 9.5% to 15% in the top ten. V lost 5 bases to trimming and J lost 4 bases, with 15 bases between them. CDR3 size: 15 residues. CDR1 is SGHTA and CDR2 is FQGNSA in the germline V gene. The sequencing input was peripheral blood. The chain couples TRBV7-2 to TRBJ1-5; TRBD1 might be the D (6 bases). The TCR comes from a woman aged 60-75 years with acute or convalescent COVID-19. As DNA, the CDR3 is TGTGCCAGCAGCCCTCTTACAGGGATTAATCAGCCCCAGCATTTT. Translation: CASSPLTGINQPQHF.